Presented here are 13 T cell receptor beta chains from one specimen sequenced in a study of cytomegalovirus exposure and HLA in healthy donors. Profiled with immunoSEQ multiplex PCR; TCRdb holds only in-frame clones, not every one. The table includes about 360,000 clones, more than 80% detected once. Sequencing was performed on PBMCs. The receptors were gathered from a woman younger than 30 in good health and CMV-seronegative.

The rearrangement links TRBV5-6 to TRBJ2-7; tentative D call: TRBD1 (5 bases). This CDR3 is 13 amino acids long. CDR1 SGHDT and CDR2 YYEEEE come from the germline V gene. With 0 bases removed from V and 5 bases from J, the gap between germline ends came to 9 bases. CDR3 sequence: CASSLAGNDEQYF. CDR3 in DNA: TGTGCCAGCAGCTTGGCAGGGAACGACGAGCAGTACTTC.

This clone was recorded a few times. The chain couples TRBV28 to TRBJ1-2; TRBD1 agrees at 11 bases. The CDR3 sequence is 15 residues long. CDR1 is MDHEN and CDR2 is SYDVKM in the germline V gene. V was pared by 4 bases and J by 2 bases, with 3 bases of the junction left unmatched. This chain's CDR3 is CASSSDRGLNYGYTF. For the CDR3, the DNA is TGTGCCAGCAGTTCGGACAGGGGGCTCAACTATGGCTACACCTTC.

The gene calls are TRBV28 and TRBJ1-2, with D possibly TRBD1 on 6 matching bases. The CDR3 has 14 amino acids. The germline V and J ends were trimmed by 6 bases and 5 bases, with 16 bases remaining between them. CDR1 is MDHEN, CDR2 SYDVKM, per germline. CDR3 DNA: TGTGCCAGCAGCACGGTGGACAGCTTATATGGCTACACCTTC. Amino acid sequence: CASSTVDSLYGYTF.

This clone appeared a few times. V gene TRBV6-1 combines with J gene TRBJ1-1, with D perhaps TRBD1 (6 bases). The germline V gene encodes CDR1 MNHNS and CDR2 SASEGT. The V and J ends lost 2 bases and 0 bases respectively, with 10 bases between them. CDR3 size: 15 residues. The CDR3 DNA is TGTGCCAGCAGTGAAACGCAGGGGCTGAACACTGAAGCTTTCTTT. This codes for CASSETQGLNTEAFF.

The V gene is TRBV7-3, the J gene TRBJ2-2, with D perhaps matching TRBD1 (6 bases). The CDR3 is made up of 15 amino acids. Per the germline V gene, CDR1 is SGHTA and CDR2 is FQGTGA. Deletions cut 5 bases from V and 7 bases from J, with 17 bases between. The CDR3 DNA reads TGTGCCAGCAGCCAGTCCCGTGGGGGCAACGGGGAGCTGTTTTTT. Residues: CASSQSRGGNGELFF.

V is TRBV6-5 and J is TRBJ1-6; the match to TRBD1 covers 8 bases. Germline V CDR1 and CDR2: MNHEY, SVGAGI. Unmatched junction bases numbered 8, after V lost 6 bases and J lost 10 bases. This CDR3 has 14 amino acids. In nucleotides, the CDR3 is TGTGCCAGCAGCCAGACAGGGGCCAACTCACCCCTCCACTTT. This sequence encodes CASSQTGANSPLHF.

The J gene is TRBJ2-5, the V gene TRBV7-9, with D uncertain. CDR1 is SEHNR, CDR2 FQNEAQ, per germline (reference sequence). This CDR3 has 17 residues. Deletions cut 2 bases from V and 0 bases from J, with 16 bases between. In DNA, the CDR3 is TGTGCCAGCAGCTTATCTCCCCCCGGGTCGTACCAAGAGACCCAGTACTTC. This encodes CASSLSPPGSYQETQYF.

This rearrangement joins TRBV30 to TRBJ1-3, with no clear D. This CDR3 has 14 residues. The germline V gene encodes CDR1 GTSNPN and CDR2 SVGIG (reference sequence). V was cut by 3 bases and J by 11 bases, with 20 bases left in between. CDR3 bases: TGTGCCTGGAGGGAGGTGAGAGCAGCTTCGGCCATATATTTT. The encoded protein is CAWREVRAASAIYF.

The V gene is TRBV28, the J gene TRBJ2-5, with 9 nucleotides matching TRBD1. Looked up from germline, CDR1 is MDHEN and CDR2 is SYDVKM. Trimming at V came to 6 bases and at J to 4 bases, leaving 9 bases not matched to a gene. The CDR3 length is 15 residues. CDR3 bases: TGTGCCAGCAGCGCGACAGGGACAGGGTTAGAGACCCAGTACTTC. It specifies CASSATGTGLETQYF.

The chain joins TRBV30 to TRBJ2-7; weak D call: TRBD2 (6 bases). Germline values: CDR1 GTSNPN, CDR2 SVGIG (reference sequence). This CDR3 has 11 amino acids. Trimming removed 4 bases from V and 7 bases from J, with 11 bases in between. The CDR3 is CAWKPGDEQYF. CDR3 nucleotides: TGTGCCTGGAAGCCGGGGGATGAGCAGTACTTC.

The V and J genes are TRBV30 and TRBJ2-7; 13 nucleotides align to TRBD2. The ends lost 5 bases at V and 9 bases at J; junction bases unmatched: 4. The CDR3 runs 12 residues. CDR1 and CDR2 (germline): GTSNPN, SVGIG (reference sequence). The CDR3: CAWHRLAGGQYF. The CDR3 DNA reads as TGTGCCTGGCACAGACTAGCGGGAGGGCAGTACTTC. Together with reference TRBV30 and TRBJ2-7, the CDR3 gives the full variable domain: SQTIHQWPATLVQPVGSPLSLECTVEGTSNPNLYWYRQAAGRGLQLLFYSVGIGQISSEVPQNLSASRPQDRQFILSSKKLLLSDSGFYLCAWHRLAGGQYFGPGTRLTVT.

The chain combines TRBV5-1 with TRBJ2-3; 10 nucleotides match TRBD1. V shed 3 bases, J shed 3 bases, and the junction held 4 bases outside the gene matches. The CDR3 is 15 residues long. Germline V gene sequence: CDR1 SGHRS, CDR2 YFSETQ. The CDR3 coding sequence is TGCGCCAGCAGCTGGGGGACAGGGGCAACAGATACGCAGTATTTT. This gives the protein CASSWGTGATDTQYF. Drawing the rest from reference TRBV5-1 and TRBJ2-3, the complete variable domain is KAGVTQTPRYLIKTRGQQVTLSCSPISGHRSVSWYQQTPGQGLQFLFEYFSETQRNKGNFPGRFSGRQFSNSRSEMNVSTLELGDSALYLCASSWGTGATDTQYFGPGTRLTVL.

The table lists this clone with a count of one. This chain uses TRBV19 with TRBJ2-2; TRBD1 might be the D (6 bases). Per germline, CDR1 LNHDA and CDR2 SQIVND (reference sequence). Trimming removed 5 bases from V and 3 bases from J, with 16 bases in between. The CDR3 is made up of 16 amino acids. CDR3 coding DNA: TGTGCCAGTAGTCCCTCAGACAGGTTCGACACCGGGGAGCTGTTTTTT. Its protein product is CASSPSDRFDTGELFF.